Sequencing of this T cell receptor (beta chain) was carried out in a study of T-cell memory formation after mild COVID-19. TCRdb re-called the 5' RACE reads with MiXCR, one entry per CDR3 protein. In the table there are around 200,000 distinct CDR3 sequences, over 20% of which are singletons. This CDR3 is built from 15 residues. V lost 3 bases, J lost 8 bases, and 8 bases stayed unmatched. The germline gives CDR1 MNHNY, CDR2 SVGAGI (reference sequence). This clonotype turned up a few times. The sample comprised PBMCs or a T cell subset sorted from them (not recorded which). The sequence came from an adult woman who had mild COVID-19 (a few samples of this study predate the infection). Cell type and time point are not known. The chain carries TRBV6-6 and TRBJ1-2; 11 nucleotides align to TRBD1. This CDR3 reads CASSYTGTGGEGYTF. The CDR3 coding sequence is TGTGCCAGCAGTTATACCGGGACAGGGGGTGAGGGCTACACCTTC.